The present TCR beta chain was sequenced within a study of CD8 T cells in Susac syndrome. Random hexamers were used to reverse transcribe about 0.5 to 1 ug of RNA. TCRdb passed the immunoSEQ multiplex PCR reads through MiXCR, listing each CDR3 protein once. The data contain some 260,000 distinct CDR3 sequences, more than 75% of them singletons. V gave up 1 base and J gave up 3 bases, with 9 bases separating them. This CDR3 contains 14 residues. CDR1 and CDR2 (germline): SGDLS, YYNGEE. J is TRBJ2-3 and V is TRBV9, with a tentative D call TRBD2 (5 bases). Material: CD8+ T cells from PBMCs. The TCR was taken from a human donor with multiple sclerosis. The CDR3 loop is CASSVWGATDTQYF. CDR3 sequence (DNA): TGTGCCAGCAGCGTATGGGGAGCGACAGATACGCAGTATTTT.